These 8 T cell receptor beta chains were all obtained from the same sample, sequenced in a study of CD8 T cells in Susac syndrome. The RNA, about 0.5 to 1 ug, was put through reverse transcription using random hexamers. TCRdb re-called the immunoSEQ multiplex PCR reads through MiXCR, storing one row per CDR3 protein. The sample consists of 200,000 to 300,000 distinct CDR3 sequences, around 93% of them appearing once. Material: CD4+ T cells from PBMCs. The receptors come from a human donor with multiple sclerosis.

The chain is built from TRBV5-5 and TRBJ1-1; possible D gene TRBD1, 6 bases. The V and J ends lost 1 base and 1 base respectively, with 8 bases between them. The CDR3 runs to 14 residues. Per germline, CDR1 SGHKS and CDR2 YYEKEE (reference sequence). CDR3 sequence (DNA): TGTGCCAGCAGCTTGATGGGGGCGAACACTGAAGCTTTCTTT. Residues: CASSLMGANTEAFF.

Regarding this clonotype: This is likely a read error, given that the CDR3 carries no conserved phenylalanine or tryptophan at its end. The J gene is TRBJ2-7, the V gene TRBV6-6; perhaps TRBD1 as D (6 bases). The CDR3 is 14 amino acids. V was clipped by 7 bases and J by 5 bases, with 18 bases between them. Germline V gene sequence: CDR1 MNHNY, CDR2 SVGAGI (reference sequence). CDR3 nucleotide sequence: TGTGCCAGCATTCCCAGAACAGGGACGGACGAGCAGTACCTC. It translates to CASIPRTGTDEQYL.

The V and J genes are TRBV28 and TRBJ1-1, with D possibly TRBD1 on 6 matching bases. Deletions cut 6 bases from V and 0 bases from J, with 11 bases between. This CDR3 is built from 14 residues. Germline lookup yields CDR1 MDHEN and CDR2 SYDVKM. In DNA form, the CDR3 reads TGTGCCAGCAGGACCGACAGGATGAACACTGAAGCTTTCTTT. Residues: CASRTDRMNTEAFF. Together with reference TRBV28 and TRBJ1-1, the CDR3 gives the full variable domain: DVKVTQSSRYLVKRTGEKVFLECVQDMDHENMFWYRQDPGLGLRLIYFSYDVKMKEKGDIPEGYSVSREKKERFSLILESASTNQTSMYLCASRTDRMNTEAFFGQGTRLTVV.

The chain links TRBV20-1 to TRBJ1-2; 9 nucleotides align to TRBD1. Germline CDR1 and CDR2: DFQATT and SNEGSKA (reference sequence). The CDR3 runs to 15 residues. Trimming cost V 5 bases and J 7 bases; bases outside gene matches: 14. Written as DNA, the CDR3 is TGCAGTGCTGCTAGGGACAGGGTTAGAGTGGGTGGCTACACCTTC. This gives the protein CSAARDRVRVGGYTF.

This rearrangement joins TRBV5-1 to TRBJ1-3; D call uncertain. The CDR3 has 15 residues. V lost 0 bases and J lost 1, with 8 bases in between. Germline V gene lookup returns CDR1 SGHRS and CDR2 YFSETQ. The CDR3 sequence: CASSLEGSSGNTIYF. Here the CDR3 DNA reads TGCGCCAGCAGCTTGGAGGGTTCTTCTGGAAACACCATATATTTT.

This clonotype was found once. The gene calls are TRBV13 and TRBJ1-1, with TRBD1 as a possible D gene (5 bases). Germline V lookup: CDR1 PRHDT, CDR2 FYEKMQ (reference sequence). This CDR3 is built from 13 residues. Trimming took 5 bases from V and 5 from J, leaving 12 bases between them. The CDR3 spells CASSLKRGTEAFF. CDR3 nucleotides: TGTGCCAGCAGCCTTAAGAGGGGAACTGAAGCTTTCTTT.

V gene TRBV3-1 combines with J gene TRBJ2-5; D may be TRBD2 (6 bases). This CDR3 is 14 amino acids long. Trimming stripped 4 bases from V and 5 bases from J, with 14 bases between. CDR1 LGHDT and CDR2 YNNKEL come from the germline V gene (reference sequence). Here the CDR3 DNA reads TGTGCCAGCAGCCCCTCCCCGGGGAGGGAGACCCAGTACTTC. Amino acid sequence: CASSPSPGRETQYF.

Only a few counts were recorded for this clonotype. The V gene is TRBV3-1, the J gene TRBJ2-5, with D perhaps assigned TRBD1 or TRBD2 (5 bases each). The ends were cut back, 0 bases at V and 5 bases at J, with 10 bases in the middle. The CDR3 is 14 residues long. Germline assignment: CDR1 LGHDT and CDR2 YNNKEL (reference sequence). CDR3 protein: CASSQETGPETQYF. CDR3 nucleotide sequence: TGTGCCAGCAGCCAAGAGACGGGACCGGAGACCCAGTACTTC.